The source of this T cell receptor (beta chain) is a study of T cell clonotyping in hematopoietic cell transplantation. Study context: Recipients' pretransplant samples followed cytoreduction.

Details on this clone: Its antigen is undetermined.

Time point of the sample: recipient sample about 28 days before transplant, after cytoreduction. TCRdb's copy holds only in-frame clones and misses some; the assay was immunoSEQ multiplex PCR. This table holds 16,000 or so clones, roughly 93% found once. Study observations and caveats: CD4 and CD8 repertoire contributions could not be separated without sorting. Broader posttransplant TCR repertoire diversity was predicted by graft donor and pretransplant recipient Inverse Simpson Index values.

Sequenced here: peripheral blood mononuclear cells, sampled before stem cell transplant. The TCR comes from a man younger than 35 with biphenotypic leukemia. Some clones in this sample may be carry-over from other donors' samples.

CDR3 loop: CASSARQGGSYEQYF. The CDR3 DNA sequence: TGTGCCAGCAGCGCCAGACAGGGGGGTTCCTACGAGCAGTACTTC. This chain joins TRBV2 and TRBJ2-7; 9 bases fit TRBD1. Germline V gene lookup returns CDR1 SNHLY and CDR2 FYNNEI. This CDR3 is built from 15 residues. V lost 6 bases to trimming and J lost 1 base; unmatched junction nucleotides: 7.